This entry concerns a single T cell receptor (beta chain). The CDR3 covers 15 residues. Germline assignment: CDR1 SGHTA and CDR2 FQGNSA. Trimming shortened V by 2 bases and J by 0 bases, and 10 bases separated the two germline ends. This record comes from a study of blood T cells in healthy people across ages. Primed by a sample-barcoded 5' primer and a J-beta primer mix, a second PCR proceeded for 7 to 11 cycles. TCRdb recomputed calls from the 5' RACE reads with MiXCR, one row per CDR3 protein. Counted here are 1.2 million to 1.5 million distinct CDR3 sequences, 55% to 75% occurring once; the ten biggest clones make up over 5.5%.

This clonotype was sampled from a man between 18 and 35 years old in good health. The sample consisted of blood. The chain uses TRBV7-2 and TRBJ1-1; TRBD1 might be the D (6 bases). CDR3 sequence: CASSLKGQVNTEAFF. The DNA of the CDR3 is TGTGCCAGCAGCTTAAAGGGACAAGTGAACACTGAAGCTTTCTTT.